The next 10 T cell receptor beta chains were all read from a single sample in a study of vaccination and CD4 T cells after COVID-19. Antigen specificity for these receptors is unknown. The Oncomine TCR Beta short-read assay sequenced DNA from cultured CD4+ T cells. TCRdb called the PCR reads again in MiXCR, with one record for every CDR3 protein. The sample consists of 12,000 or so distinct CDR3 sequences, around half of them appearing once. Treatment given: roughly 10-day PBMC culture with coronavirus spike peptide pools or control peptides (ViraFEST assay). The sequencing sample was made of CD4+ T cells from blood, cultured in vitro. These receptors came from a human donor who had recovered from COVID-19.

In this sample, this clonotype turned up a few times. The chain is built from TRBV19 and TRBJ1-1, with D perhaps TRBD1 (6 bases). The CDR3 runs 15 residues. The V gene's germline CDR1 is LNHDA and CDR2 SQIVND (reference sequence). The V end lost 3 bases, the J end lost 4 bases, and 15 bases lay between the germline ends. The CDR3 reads CASSIRGRRSTEAFF. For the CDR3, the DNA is TGTGCCAGTAGTATTAGGGGGAGGAGGAGCACTGAAGCTTTCTTT.

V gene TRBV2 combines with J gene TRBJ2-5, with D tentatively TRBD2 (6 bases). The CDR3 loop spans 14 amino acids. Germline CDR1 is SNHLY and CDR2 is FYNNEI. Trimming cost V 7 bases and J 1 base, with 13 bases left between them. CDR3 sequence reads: CASNSVRGQETQYF. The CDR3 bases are TGTGCCAGCAATTCGGTGCGGGGCCAAGAGACCCAGTACTTC.

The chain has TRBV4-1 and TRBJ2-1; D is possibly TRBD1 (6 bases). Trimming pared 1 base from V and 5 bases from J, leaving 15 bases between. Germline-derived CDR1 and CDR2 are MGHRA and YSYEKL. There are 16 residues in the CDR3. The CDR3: CASSQGRTVRNNEQFF. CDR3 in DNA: TGCGCCAGCAGCCAAGGACGGACAGTCAGGAACAATGAGCAGTTCTTC.

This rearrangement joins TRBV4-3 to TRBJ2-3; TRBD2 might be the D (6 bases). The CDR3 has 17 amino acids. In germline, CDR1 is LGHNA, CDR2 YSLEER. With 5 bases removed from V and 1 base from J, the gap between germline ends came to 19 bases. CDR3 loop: CASSITWSGRRTDTQYF. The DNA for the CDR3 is TGCGCCAGCAGCATCACGTGGAGCGGGCGACGCACAGATACGCAGTATTTT.

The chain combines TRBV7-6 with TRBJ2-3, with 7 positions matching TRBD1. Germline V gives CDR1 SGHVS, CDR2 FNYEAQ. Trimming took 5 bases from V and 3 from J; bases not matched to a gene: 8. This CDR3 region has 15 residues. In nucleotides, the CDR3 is TGTGCCAGCAGCAGGAGACAGGGCGGGACAGATACGCAGTATTTT. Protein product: CASSRRQGGTDTQYF.

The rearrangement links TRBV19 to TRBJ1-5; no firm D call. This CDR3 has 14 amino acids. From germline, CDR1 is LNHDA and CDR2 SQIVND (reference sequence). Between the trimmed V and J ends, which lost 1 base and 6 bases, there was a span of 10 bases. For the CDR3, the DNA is TGTGCCAGTAGTATAGCTCCGGGGATTCAGCCCCAGCATTTT. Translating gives CASSIAPGIQPQHF.

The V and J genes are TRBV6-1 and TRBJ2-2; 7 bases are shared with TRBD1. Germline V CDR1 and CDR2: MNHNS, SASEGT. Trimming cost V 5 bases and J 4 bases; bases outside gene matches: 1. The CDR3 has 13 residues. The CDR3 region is CASSTGATGELFF. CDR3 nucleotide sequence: TGTGCCAGCAGTACAGGGGCCACCGGGGAGCTGTTTTTT.

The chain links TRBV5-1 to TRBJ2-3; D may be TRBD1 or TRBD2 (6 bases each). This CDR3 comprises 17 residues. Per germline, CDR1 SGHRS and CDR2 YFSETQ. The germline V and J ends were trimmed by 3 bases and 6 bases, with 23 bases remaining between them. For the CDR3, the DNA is TGCGCCAGCAGCTCTCAGCCCAAACAAGGGGGGAGGGATACGCAGTATTTT. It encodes CASSSQPKQGGRDTQYF.

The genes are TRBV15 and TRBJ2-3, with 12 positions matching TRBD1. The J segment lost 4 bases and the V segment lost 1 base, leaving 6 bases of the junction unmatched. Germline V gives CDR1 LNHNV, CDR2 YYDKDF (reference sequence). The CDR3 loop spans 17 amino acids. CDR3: CATSRGGTGGLSDTQYF. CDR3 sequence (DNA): TGTGCCACCAGCAGAGGGGGGACAGGGGGCCTCTCAGATACGCAGTATTTT. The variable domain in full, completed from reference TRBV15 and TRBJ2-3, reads DAMVIQNPRYQVTQFGKPVTLSCSQTLNHNVMYWYQQKSSQAPKLLFHYYDKDFNNEADTPDNFQSRRPNTSFCFLDIRSPGLGDTAMYLCATSRGGTGGLSDTQYFGPGTRLTVL.

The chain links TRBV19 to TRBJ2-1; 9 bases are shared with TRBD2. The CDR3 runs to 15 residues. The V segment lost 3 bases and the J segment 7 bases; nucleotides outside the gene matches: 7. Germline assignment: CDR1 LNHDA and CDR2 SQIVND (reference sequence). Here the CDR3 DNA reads TGTGCCAGTAGTATGTGGGGCGGGGGGGGAAATGAGCAGTTCTTC. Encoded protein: CASSMWGGGGNEQFF.